Listed below are T cell receptor beta chains from one sample, sequenced in a study of OX40 agonist ivuxolimab in advanced cancers. TCRdb keeps only in-frame clones here, not all; method: immunoSEQ multiplex PCR. The sample includes 30,000 to 40,000 clones, roughly 87% of them seen just once. This material consisted of CD4+ or CD8+ T cells sorted from blood, taken in a trial of the OX40 agonist ivuxolimab. Receptors were obtained from an adult with an advanced solid tumor such as melanoma, head and neck, liver or kidney cancer. The CDR3 runs from the conserved cysteine through the conserved F or W. D genes are given only for firm matches. The listing skips clone size in some rows; elsewhere it reads once, few, many or a size class.

v_gene,j_gene,d_gene,abundance,CDR3aa,CDR3nt
TRBV5-4,TRBJ1-2,-,-,CASSLGQSLYGYTF,TGTGCCAGCAGCTTGGGTCAGTCCCTCTATGGCTACACCTTC
TRBV6-5,TRBJ1-4,-,-,CASSYSTANEKLFF,TGTGCCAGCAGTTACTCGACGGCAAATGAAAAACTGTTTTTT
TRBV30,TRBJ2-1,-,-,CAWSQGRVAGEQFF,TGTGCCTGGAGTCAGGGCAGGGTGGCGGGCGAGCAGTTCTTC
TRBV5-6,TRBJ1-4,-,few,CASSLAVNEKLFF,TGTGCCAGCAGCTTAGCGGTTAATGAAAAACTGTTTTTT
TRBV30,TRBJ2-1,TRBD2,once,CAWSLAGNEQFF,TGTGCCTGGAGTCTAGCGGGGAATGAGCAGTTCTTC
TRBV19,TRBJ2-7,TRBD1,-,CASSIGTGPYEQYF,TGTGCCAGTAGTATAGGGACAGGTCCCTACGAGCAGTACTTC
TRBV9,TRBJ1-1,TRBD1,-,CASSDAHDRGSEAFF,TGTGCCAGCAGCGACGCCCACGACAGGGGTTCTGAAGCTTTCTTT
TRBV11-3,TRBJ1-1,-,-,CASSLDPGTGTEAFF,TGTGCCAGCAGCTTAGACCCCGGGACGGGTACTGAAGCTTTCTTT
TRBV7-9,TRBJ1-4,TRBD1,once,CASSFYPPQQGREEKLFF,TGTGCCAGCAGCTTTTACCCCCCTCAACAGGGGAGGGAAGAAAAACTGTTTTTT
TRBV29-1,TRBJ1-2,TRBD1,-,CSVQGNYGYTF,TGCAGCGTACAGGGGAACTATGGCTACACCTTC
TRBV19,TRBJ2-7,-,-,CASSPYGSSYEQYF,TGTGCCAGTAGTCCCTACGGGAGCTCCTACGAGCAGTACTTC
TRBV7-9,TRBJ2-7,TRBD1,-,CASSPRTGSYEQYF,TGTGCCAGCAGCCCCAGGACAGGCTCCTACGAGCAGTACTTC
TRBV6-5,TRBJ1-5,-,-,CASSYSRLEPQHF,TGTGCCAGCAGTTACTCGCGGTTGGAGCCCCAGCATTTT
TRBV20-1,TRBJ2-7,-,-,CSARGIYEQYF,TGCAGTGCTAGAGGAATCTACGAGCAGTACTTC
TRBV4-3,TRBJ1-3,-,few,CASSQETGFSGNTIYF,TGCGCCAGCAGCCAAGAGACAGGATTCTCTGGAAACACCATATATTTT
TRBV29-1,TRBJ2-7,TRBD1,medium-sized,CSVGQGSYEQYF,TGCAGCGTGGGACAGGGATCCTACGAGCAGTACTTC
TRBV15,TRBJ1-6,TRBD1,-,CATSRDPGQGKSPLHF,TGTGCCACCAGCAGAGATCCGGGACAGGGGAAGTCACCCCTCCACTTT
TRBV11-2,TRBJ2-7,-,-,CASSYPESNYEQYF,TGTGCCAGCAGCTACCCGGAGTCAAACTACGAGCAGTACTTC
TRBV19,TRBJ1-2,TRBD1,-,CASGDRGGTRYGYTF,TGTGCCAGTGGCGACAGGGGGGGAACCCGCTATGGCTACACCTTC
TRBV19,TRBJ2-3,-,-,CASSMEQGVTDTQYF,TGTGCCAGTAGTATGGAACAGGGAGTCACAGATACGCAGTATTTT
TRBV7-9,TRBJ1-1,-,-,CASSFGGAEAFF,TGTGCCAGCAGCTTCGGGGGTGCTGAAGCTTTCTTT
TRBV4-3,TRBJ1-2,-,-,CASSHPNPGGAGGYTF,TGCGCCAGCAGCCATCCCAACCCGGGGGGGGCCGGGGGCTACACCTTC
TRBV7-9,TRBJ1-1,-,-,CASSLVPGEMNTEAFF,TGTGCCAGCAGCTTAGTCCCAGGGGAGATGAACACTGAAGCTTTCTTT
TRBV7-9,TRBJ1-1,-,once,CASSLKGNEAFF,TGTGCCAGCAGCTTAAAGGGGAATGAAGCTTTCTTT
TRBV27,TRBJ2-1,-,-,CASSLGLYQFF,TGTGCCAGCAGTTTGGGACTCTATCAGTTCTTC
TRBV7-8,TRBJ2-1,-,-,CASSSSYSYEQFF,TGTGCCAGCAGCTCCTCTTACAGCTATGAGCAGTTCTTC
TRBV27,TRBJ2-1,-,-,CASTPVAGEQFF,TGTGCCAGCACCCCGGTTGCAGGTGAGCAGTTCTTC
TRBV4-3,TRBJ1-2,-,-,CASSQDLGVLSYGYTF,TGCGCCAGCAGCCAAGATCTCGGGGTTTTATCCTATGGCTACACCTTC
TRBV19,TRBJ1-4,-,-,CASSPSASESEKLFF,TGTGCCAGTAGTCCGTCGGCCTCCGAGTCGGAAAAACTGTTTTTT
TRBV9,TRBJ1-2,-,-,CASSVDRVTANYGYTF,TGTGCCAGCAGCGTAGACAGGGTGACAGCTAACTATGGCTACACCTTC
TRBV27,TRBJ1-2,-,-,CASSPGQNYGYTF,TGTGCCAGCAGCCCAGGACAGAACTATGGCTACACCTTC
TRBV7-6,TRBJ2-5,TRBD1,-,CASSQMGQGETQYF,TGTGCCAGCAGCCAAATGGGACAGGGAGAGACCCAGTACTTC
TRBV4-3,TRBJ1-1,-,-,CASSQQGVRTEAFF,TGCGCCAGCAGCCAACAGGGTGTTCGGACTGAAGCTTTCTTT
TRBV5-3,TRBJ2-3,-,-,CALSTRRRGTDTQYF,TGTGCCCTGTCAACCCGTCGGCGGGGAACAGATACGCAGTATTTT
TRBV6-4,TRBJ2-2,TRBD2,-,CASSQRGAGELFF,TGTGCCAGCAGTCAGCGGGGGGCCGGGGAGCTGTTTTTT
TRBV5-6,TRBJ1-5,-,once,CASSSGLYQPQHF,TGTGCCAGCAGTTCAGGGCTGTATCAGCCCCAGCATTTT
TRBV6-5,TRBJ2-7,-,-,CASSYSGGLGDEQYF,TGTGCCAGCAGTTACTCAGGGGGTCTGGGGGACGAGCAGTACTTC
TRBV29-1,TRBJ2-2,TRBD1,-,CSGQGPNTGELFF,TGCAGCGGACAGGGACCGAACACCGGGGAGCTGTTTTTT
TRBV4-2,TRBJ2-3,TRBD1,once,CASSPPGTGRVADTQYF,TGTGCCAGCAGCCCACCCGGGACAGGGCGTGTCGCAGATACGCAGTATTTT
TRBV30,TRBJ1-1,-,-,CAWDTSGTEAFF,TGTGCCTGGGACACCTCGGGGACTGAAGCTTTCTTT
TRBV9,TRBJ2-7,-,-,CASSPSRSLAPEQYF,TGTGCCAGCAGCCCGAGTAGGTCGTTGGCCCCCGAGCAGTACTTC
TRBV7-9,TRBJ1-1,-,-,CASRQGNTEAFF,TGTGCCAGCAGACAGGGAAACACTGAAGCTTTCTTT
TRBV19,TRBJ1-1,-,-,CASSIGIGSEAFF,TGTGCCAGTAGTATCGGGATCGGGTCTGAAGCTTTCTTT
TRBV5-1,TRBJ2-7,TRBD1,-,CASSTGQGNTYEQYF,TGCGCCAGCAGCACCGGACAGGGGAATACCTACGAGCAGTACTTC
TRBV5-4,TRBJ2-7,TRBD2,-,CASSVASGGAWYEQYF,TGTGCCAGCAGCGTGGCAAGCGGGGGGGCCTGGTACGAGCAGTACTTC
TRBV5-1,TRBJ1-2,-,once,CASSPTGGTEQGYGYTF,TGCGCCAGCAGTCCCACGGGGGGTACCGAACAGGGCTATGGCTACACCTTC
TRBV29-1,TRBJ1-2,-,-,CSALQNHYGYTF,TGCAGCGCCCTCCAGAACCACTATGGCTACACCTTC